This TCR beta chain emerged from a study of T-cell reconstitution after alpha-beta-depleted transplantation in children. CDR1 and CDR2 from the germline V gene are MNHNS and SASEGT. The CDR3 is made up of 15 amino acids. Deletions cut 4 bases from V and 4 bases from J, with 13 bases between. TCRbeta library preparation incorporated unique molecular identifiers. TCRdb re-derived calls from the PCR reads in MiXCR, one entry per CDR3 protein. The sample shows about a million distinct CDR3 sequences, about 29% of them seen only once. The study's findings and limits: At one year after transplant, newly produced T cells mostly accounted for T-cell counts and diversity. After transplant, high TCRbeta diversity at day 60 in some patients arose from surviving recipient T cells and thymic progenitors. Several hundred expanded graft clones reportedly supplied alpha-beta T cells about two months after transplant.

With respect to this clonotype: Its antigen is currently unknown.

The V and J genes are TRBV6-1 and TRBJ1-4; weak D call: TRBD1 (6 bases). Material: PBMCs, mostly from graft donor cells, obtained 360 days after TCRalphabeta/CD19-depleted stem cell transplant. The clonotype comes from a boy under three years old who had a stem cell transplant for SCID, so the T cells may come from the graft donor. CDR3: CASSALTGSNEKLFF. The CDR3, as DNA: TGTGCCAGCAGTGCCCTGACAGGCAGTAATGAAAAACTGTTTTTT.